This T cell receptor (beta chain) emerged from a study of blood T cell repertoires in COVID-19. Background on the study: There were acute and convalescent COVID-19 samples, and they came from the United States, Italy and Spain. Sample material is recorded as cDNA or gDNA derived from T cells, B-cell-depleted T cells, or PBMCs.

CDR1 and CDR2 from the germline V gene are LNHNV and YYDKDF (reference sequence). The CDR3 runs to 14 residues. Trimming took 0 bases from V and 4 from J, leaving 7 bases between them. Profiling relied on immunoSEQ multiplex PCR, and the TCRdb table lists in-frame clones only, not all of them. The table shows 40,000 to 65,000 clones, with around 80% occurring only once. Sequencing was carried out using peripheral blood. V and J are TRBV15 and TRBJ1-5, with a weak D call TRBD1 (5 bases). This receptor was taken from a human donor with active or convalescent COVID-19. The donor label of this sample is uncertain. The CDR3 DNA reads as TGTGCCACCAGCAGAGATGGGGGGAATCAGCCCCAGCATTTT. Amino acids: CATSRDGGNQPQHF.